The 28 T cell receptor beta chains in this list originate from one sample, sequenced in a study of OX40 agonist ivuxolimab in advanced cancers. Sequencing used immunoSEQ multiplex PCR; TCRdb keeps in-frame clones, though not all of them. The table lists around 92,000 clones, less than 95% of them singletons. Material: CD4+ or CD8+ T cells sorted from blood, obtained in a trial of the OX40 agonist ivuxolimab. The receptor source for this set is an adult with an advanced solid tumor such as melanoma, head and neck, liver or kidney cancer.

This chain uses TRBV19 with TRBJ1-1, with TRBD1 as a possible D gene (6 bases). The V end was cut by 5 bases, the J end by 11 bases, with 24 bases between. Germline V gives CDR1 LNHDA, CDR2 SQIVND (reference sequence). This CDR3 spans 15 amino acids. CDR3 coding DNA: TGTGCCAGTAGTCGAGAAGGGACACTCCCCGGGAACGCTTTCTTT. Residues: CASSREGTLPGNAFF.

V usage is TRBV7-8 and J usage is TRBJ1-4; D perhaps matches TRBD1 (5 bases). V was pared by 1 base and J by 3 bases, with 15 bases between. CDR1 is SGHVS, CDR2 FQNEAQ, per germline. This CDR3 is 17 amino acids long. CDR3 sequence (DNA): TGTGCCAGCAGCTTAGTGGTGGGGCGCGGAGCTAATGAAAAACTGTTTTTT. Its translation is CASSLVVGRGANEKLFF.

This chain connects TRBV7-9 to TRBJ1-2; maybe TRBD1 (5 bases). The CDR3 consists of 15 residues. V was cut by 6 bases and J by 9 bases, with 23 bases left in between. The germline CDR1 and CDR2 sequences are SEHNR and FQNEAQ (reference sequence). The CDR3 loop reads CASSPGQGVPIRYTF. The DNA for the CDR3 is TGTGCCAGCAGTCCGGGCCAGGGAGTCCCTATTCGCTACACCTTC.

This chain links TRBV5-1 with TRBJ1-5; TRBD1 agrees at 8 bases. Germline assignment: CDR1 SGHRS and CDR2 YFSETQ. The ends lost 4 bases at V and 6 bases at J; junction bases unmatched: 6. This CDR3 has 14 amino acids. The CDR3 nucleotides read TGCGCCAGCAGCCCAGGACAGGGAGGTCAGCCCCAGCATTTT. Protein product: CASSPGQGGQPQHF.

V gene TRBV5-1 combines with J gene TRBJ2-7; 8 bases align to TRBD1. The CDR3 extends over 15 amino acids. The trim removed 4 bases at V and 2 bases at J, leaving 8 bases unmatched. From germline, CDR1 is SGHRS and CDR2 YFSETQ. For the CDR3, the DNA is TGCGCCAGCAGCCCCGACAGGGGCGATACCTACGAGCAGTACTTC. The encoded protein is CASSPDRGDTYEQYF. Full variable domain (missing parts from reference TRBV5-1 and TRBJ2-7): KAGVTQTPRYLIKTRGQQVTLSCSPISGHRSVSWYQQTPGQGLQFLFEYFSETQRNKGNFPGRFSGRQFSNSRSEMNVSTLELGDSALYLCASSPDRGDTYEQYFGPGTRLTVT.

This rearrangement joins TRBV7-3 to TRBJ2-3; 7 bases line up with TRBD2. From germline, CDR1 is SGHTA and CDR2 FQGTGA. The CDR3 loop spans 14 amino acids. Unmatched junction bases numbered 4, after V lost 1 base and J lost 6 bases. This CDR3 reads CASSLRLSGDTQYF. For the CDR3, the DNA is TGTGCCAGCAGCTTAAGGCTTAGCGGGGATACGCAGTATTTT.

The chain has TRBV19 and TRBJ1-4; the match to TRBD1 covers 7 bases. Germline CDR1 reads LNHDA; CDR2 reads SQIVND (reference sequence). The CDR3 has 16 residues. V trimming: 7 bases; J trimming: 1 base; junction bases outside the gene matches: 9. The CDR3 region has the DNA TGTGCCAGTACCAGGGGAGGGGGCGGAACTAATGAAAAACTGTTTTTT. Its translation: CASTRGGGGTNEKLFF.

The rearrangement uses TRBV7-2 and TRBJ2-4; D ambiguous. The V gene's germline CDR1 is SGHTA and CDR2 FQGNSA. CDR3 size: 14 residues. Trimming left V 6 bases short and J 6 bases short, with 15 bases between. CDR3 sequence (DNA): TGTGCCAGCAGATACACGGCTGGGTTAAACATTCAGTACTTC. Translation: CASRYTAGLNIQYF. The full variable domain, with the rest looked up from reference TRBV7-2 and TRBJ2-4, is GAGVSQSPSNKVTEKGKDVELRCDPISGHTALYWYRQSLGQGLEFLIYFQGNSAPDKSGLPSDRFSAERTGGSVSTLTIQRTQQEDSAVYLCASRYTAGLNIQYFGAGTRLSVL.

V gene TRBV2 combines with J gene TRBJ1-5, with no clear D. The CDR3 is 14 residues long. The V and J ends lost 7 bases and 0 bases respectively, with 10 bases between them. Germline values: CDR1 SNHLY, CDR2 FYNNEI. This CDR3 is CASNRLYSNQPQHF. The CDR3 coding sequence is TGTGCCAGCAATCGGCTTTATAGCAATCAGCCCCAGCATTTT.

This clone was picked up one time. The chain has TRBV5-1 and TRBJ1-3; possibly TRBD1 for D (6 bases). The CDR3 extends over 15 amino acids. Trimming removed 3 bases from V and 1 base from J, with 11 bases in between. Germline assignment: CDR1 SGHRS and CDR2 YFSETQ. CDR3 protein: CASSSGTLSGNTIYF. The CDR3 DNA reads TGCGCCAGCAGCTCCGGGACATTGTCTGGAAACACCATATATTTT.

The chain joins TRBV7-3 to TRBJ1-2; 11 bases are shared with TRBD1. CDR1 is SGHTA, CDR2 FQGTGA, per germline. The CDR3 contains 15 residues. V trimming: 1 base; J trimming: 4 bases; junction bases outside the gene matches: 2. The CDR3 sequence is CASSLMGQGGYGYTF. The CDR3 DNA sequence: TGTGCCAGCAGCTTAATGGGACAGGGGGGCTATGGCTACACCTTC.

This chain connects TRBV30 to TRBJ2-2; D is unclear. The CDR3 has 12 residues. Germline CDR1 and CDR2: GTSNPN and SVGIG (reference sequence). Trimming removed 1 base at V and 1 base at J, with 1 base between. The CDR3, as DNA: TGTGCCTGGAGTGGGAACACCGGGGAGCTGTTTTTT. Protein product: CAWSGNTGELFF.

The rearrangement uses TRBV9 and TRBJ2-7; TRBD1 aligns across 9 bases. CDR3 size: 15 residues. V dropped 3 bases and J dropped 6; count of bases not matched to a gene: 10. CDR1 and CDR2 (germline): SGDLS, YYNGEE. This CDR3 reads CASSATGQGTSEQYF. In DNA, the CDR3 is TGTGCCAGCAGCGCTACCGGACAGGGGACCTCCGAGCAGTACTTC.

The chain combines TRBV5-1 with TRBJ1-4; D remains unclear. The V end was cut by 4 bases, the J end by 8 bases, with 6 bases between. Germline values: CDR1 SGHRS, CDR2 YFSETQ. The CDR3 has 11 residues. CDR3 region: CASSGAEKLFF. CDR3 DNA sequence: TGCGCCAGCAGCGGAGCCGAAAAACTGTTTTTT.

The chain has TRBV6-5 and TRBJ2-7, with D perhaps TRBD1 or TRBD2 (5 bases each). The CDR3 contains 15 residues. V dropped 5 bases and J dropped 0 bases, with 14 bases sitting between them. CDR1 is MNHEY, CDR2 SVGAGI, per germline. CDR3 bases: TGTGCCAGCAGTCGGAAGGGACGCCCCTCCTACGAGCAGTACTTC. This codes for CASSRKGRPSYEQYF.

This chain links TRBV30 with TRBJ2-3, with 7 bases lining up with TRBD2. Per germline, CDR1 GTSNPN and CDR2 SVGIG (reference sequence). The CDR3 is 15 amino acids. V lost 1 base to trimming and J lost 1 base; unmatched junction nucleotides: 5. The CDR3, as DNA: TGTGCCTGGAGTGCCACTAGCGACCGCACAGATACGCAGTATTTT. This translates into CAWSATSDRTDTQYF. The whole variable domain, remainder taken from reference TRBV30 and TRBJ2-3, is SQTIHQWPATLVQPVGSPLSLECTVEGTSNPNLYWYRQAAGRGLQLLFYSVGIGQISSEVPQNLSASRPQDRQFILSSKKLLLSDSGFYLCAWSATSDRTDTQYFGPGTRLTVL.

This clone was picked up one time. The chain recombines TRBV28 with TRBJ2-1; D remains ambiguous. This CDR3 comprises 14 residues. CDR1 is MDHEN, CDR2 SYDVKM, per germline. Trimming removed 3 bases at V and 2 bases at J, with 8 bases between. The CDR3 loop is CASSFPGPYNEQFF. The CDR3, as DNA: TGTGCCAGCAGTTTCCCAGGTCCCTACAATGAGCAGTTCTTC.

The rearrangement joins TRBV6-6 to TRBJ1-1; D gene ambiguous. This CDR3 spans 13 amino acids. Trimming took 5 bases from V and 1 from J, leaving 8 bases between them. Germline V gene data show CDR1 as MNHNY and CDR2 as SVGAGI (reference sequence). The CDR3 loop reads CASSTISNTEAFF. The CDR3 coding sequence is TGTGCCAGCAGTACGATCTCGAACACTGAAGCTTTCTTT.

V usage is TRBV2 and J usage is TRBJ2-7; D is perhaps TRBD2 (6 bases). Germline loops: CDR1 SNHLY, CDR2 FYNNEI. The CDR3 has 13 amino acids. V lost 7 bases and J 0 bases, leaving 10 bases between the germline ends. CDR3 sequence: CASMTGVSYEQYF. The CDR3, as DNA: TGTGCCAGCATGACGGGGGTCTCCTACGAGCAGTACTTC.

A remark on this clone: Sequence at one end of the junction differs from germline and may be a read error. The CDR3 region is CASSPRLQGERDF. The CDR3 DNA reads TGTGCCAGCAGCCCTCGGTTACAGGGGGAAAGAGACTTC. The V and J genes are TRBV27 and TRBJ2-7; TRBD1 aligns across 8 bases. The CDR3 covers 13 residues. Germline CDR1 is MNHEY and CDR2 is SMNVEV (reference sequence).

The CDR3 protein is CASSEFGEETQYF. The CDR3 region has the DNA TGCGCCAGCAGTGAGTTCGGGGAAGAGACCCAGTACTTC. The chain is built from TRBV10-1 and TRBJ2-5, with D perhaps matching TRBD2 (5 bases). V gave up 1 base and J gave up 3 bases, with 6 bases separating them. Germline V CDR1 and CDR2: WNHNN, SYGVQD (reference sequence). The CDR3 runs to 13 residues.

The chain employs TRBV6-5 and TRBJ1-2; no firm D call. The V end was cut by 6 bases, the J end by 6 bases, with 20 bases between. CDR3 length equals 15 residues. Per germline, CDR1 MNHEY and CDR2 SVGAGI. The CDR3 DNA reads TGTGCCAGCAGGACAAGAGGACGGAACTTAAATGGCTACACCTTC. It yields the protein CASRTRGRNLNGYTF.

This rearrangement joins TRBV10-1 to TRBJ2-5; a weak D match, TRBD2 (6 bases). The CDR3 sequence is 15 residues long. Deletions cut 2 bases from V and 1 base from J, with 11 bases between. The germline V gene encodes CDR1 WNHNN and CDR2 SYGVQD (reference sequence). CDR3 sequence: CASSEPGAGQETQYF. The CDR3 DNA reads as TGCGCCAGCAGTGAGCCGGGAGCGGGCCAAGAGACCCAGTACTTC.

The chain recombines TRBV7-8 with TRBJ2-7; D gene unclear. V shed 1 base and J shed 0 bases, with 13 bases lying between them. The CDR3 totals 16 residues. From germline, CDR1 is SGHVS and CDR2 FQNEAQ. The CDR3 DNA follows: TGTGCCAGCAGCTTAGATAAGAAGGGCCGCTCCTACGAGCAGTACTTC. The encoded protein is CASSLDKKGRSYEQYF.

The chain carries TRBV4-3 and TRBJ1-5, with D possibly being TRBD1 (5 bases). The germline V gene encodes CDR1 LGHNA and CDR2 YSLEER. The CDR3 has 15 amino acids. Trimming took 0 bases from V and 5 from J, leaving 11 bases between them. CDR3 region: CASSQDPQGYQPQHF. The CDR3 DNA reads as TGCGCCAGCAGCCAAGATCCGCAGGGTTATCAGCCCCAGCATTTT.

The chain has TRBV7-8 and TRBJ2-1; maybe TRBD1 (5 bases). Trimming took off 5 bases at V and 1 base at J, with 15 bases between the two ends. The CDR3 runs to 16 residues. Germline V gene data show CDR1 as SGHVS and CDR2 as FQNEAQ. This CDR3 reads CASSPEGATSYNEQFF. The DNA of the CDR3 is TGTGCCAGCAGCCCCGAAGGGGCGACGTCCTACAATGAGCAGTTCTTC. Filled out from reference TRBV7-8 and TRBJ2-1, the complete variable domain reads GAGVSQSPRYKVAKRGQDVALRCDPISGHVSLFWYQQALGQGPEFLTYFQNEAQLDKSGLPSDRFFAERPEGSVSTLKIQRTQQEDSAVYLCASSPEGATSYNEQFFGPGTRLTVL.

The chain joins TRBV10-1 to TRBJ1-5; D unclear. The germline CDR1 and CDR2 sequences are WNHNN and SYGVQD (reference sequence). V dropped 5 bases and J dropped 0 bases, with 5 bases sitting between them. CDR3 length: 13 amino acids. The CDR3 region is CASSRDSNQPQHF. CDR3 nucleotides: TGCGCCAGCAGTCGGGATAGCAATCAGCCCCAGCATTTT.

The CDR3 here is CASRRPGQTNTEAFF. The DNA for the CDR3 is TGTGCCAGCAGGCGACCGGGACAGACCAACACTGAAGCTTTCTTT. The chain carries TRBV28 and TRBJ1-1; 7 bases fit TRBD1. V shed 6 bases and J 2 bases; nucleotides not matched to a gene: 9. Germline loops: CDR1 MDHEN, CDR2 SYDVKM. CDR3 length: 15 amino acids.